This T cell receptor beta chain was captured by sequencing in a study of cytomegalovirus exposure and HLA in healthy donors. Study-level results: Because they were indistinguishable, some V segments, including TRBV6-2 and TRBV6-3, were excluded.

The germline V gene encodes CDR1 GTSNPN and CDR2 SVGIG (reference sequence). The CDR3 runs 13 residues. The ends lost 3 bases at V and 5 bases at J; junction bases unmatched: 7. Use of 60 Vbeta and 13 Jbeta primers characterized the PCR. The protocol was immunoSEQ multiplex PCR, while the TCRdb copy is restricted to in-frame clones and leaves out a portion. The sample data list tens of thousands of clones. A note on this clone: Its specificity is not known.

The chain uses TRBV30 and TRBJ2-7, with TRBD1 matching 7 bases. Sequenced material: PBMCs. This receptor was identified in a young woman in good health and CMV-seropositive. The CDR3 DNA sequence: TGTGCCTGGAGCAATACAGGGGTCCACGAGCAGTACTTC. Its protein product is CAWSNTGVHEQYF.